The 13 T cell receptor beta chains given below trace back to one sample, sequenced in a study of early stage breast cancer tumors. Clones were sequenced by immunoSEQ multiplex PCR, and TCRdb holds only the in-frame ones, with some missing. The sample carries fewer than 70,000 clones, 60% to 85% recorded once. The source material was blood. Source of these receptors: a person in their thirties with breast cancer.

The genes are TRBV6-5 and TRBJ2-1; 7 bases are a match to TRBD1. The V segment lost 5 bases and the J segment 14 bases; nucleotides outside the gene matches: 6. The length of the CDR3 is 11 residues. Germline lookup yields CDR1 MNHEY and CDR2 SVGAGI. The CDR3 bases are TGTGCCAGCAGTAGGACAGGCCGAGAGTTCTTC. Translating gives CASSRTGREFF.

This clone came up a few times. This chain connects TRBV13 to TRBJ2-7; D gene ambiguous. There are 15 residues in the CDR3. Trimming removed 4 bases from V and 0 bases from J, with 13 bases in between. In germline, CDR1 is PRHDT, CDR2 FYEKMQ (reference sequence). CDR3 residues: CASSSGHRSSYEQYF. For the CDR3, the DNA is TGTGCCAGCAGCTCGGGCCACCGAAGCTCCTACGAGCAGTACTTC.

This chain uses TRBV14 with TRBJ2-3; D may be TRBD1 or TRBD2 (5 bases each). The V gene lost 2 bases and the J gene lost 8 bases, with 14 bases spanning the gap. The CDR3 spans 14 residues. The germline gives CDR1 SGHDN, CDR2 FVKESK. The CDR3 protein is CASSQSGGQGTQYF. The CDR3 DNA is TGTGCCAGCAGCCAATCCGGAGGTCAGGGTACGCAGTATTTT.

This sequence joins TRBV19 and TRBJ2-2; TRBD2 matches at 8 bases. V shed 6 bases and J 5 bases; nucleotides not matched to a gene: 8. CDR1 LNHDA and CDR2 SQIVND come from the germline V gene (reference sequence). There are 15 residues in the CDR3. CDR3 protein: CASSTSGSSTGELFF. CDR3 DNA: TGTGCCAGTAGCACCAGCGGGAGTAGTACCGGGGAGCTGTTTTTT. Drawing the rest from reference TRBV19 and TRBJ2-2, the complete variable domain is DGGITQSPKYLFRKEGQNVTLSCEQNLNHDAMYWYRQDPGQGLRLIYYSQIVNDFQKGDIAEGYSVSREKKESFPLTVTSAQKNPTAFYLCASSTSGSSTGELFFGEGSRLTVL.

This clone was recorded only once. This chain links TRBV2 with TRBJ1-2; tentative D call: TRBD1 (6 bases). V gave up 6 bases and J gave up 5 bases, with 34 bases separating them. The CDR3 is 20 residues long. Germline lookup yields CDR1 SNHLY and CDR2 FYNNEI. This CDR3 is CASRLYRYPTGTPFQYGYTF. Written as DNA, the CDR3 is TGTGCCAGCAGGCTATACCGCTACCCGACAGGCACCCCTTTTCAGTATGGCTACACCTTC.

The chain is built from TRBV4-1 and TRBJ2-7; maybe TRBD2 (6 bases). Germline-derived CDR1 and CDR2 are MGHRA and YSYEKL. The CDR3 is 16 residues long. The V gene lost 1 base and the J gene lost 4 bases, with 17 bases spanning the gap. The CDR3 DNA reads TGCGCCAGCAGCCAAGGGTCAGGAGGGAGTAAGTACGAGCAGTACTTC. Encoded protein: CASSQGSGGSKYEQYF.

The rearrangement links TRBV19 to TRBJ2-1, with 10 bases fitting TRBD2. J was trimmed by 5 bases and V by 5 bases; bases with no gene match: 9. This CDR3 comprises 16 residues. CDR1 LNHDA and CDR2 SQIVND come from the germline V gene (reference sequence). The CDR3 is CASSAPSGRGHNEQFF. CDR3 DNA: TGTGCCAGTAGTGCCCCTAGCGGGAGAGGCCACAATGAGCAGTTCTTC.

This clone showed up just once. The chain is built from TRBV30 and TRBJ2-7; no clear D gene. Germline V gene sequence: CDR1 GTSNPN, CDR2 SVGIG (reference sequence). V lost 7 bases to trimming and J lost 1 base, with 17 bases between them. CDR3 size: 14 residues. CDR3: CASNRADKSYEQYF. For the CDR3, the DNA is TGTGCCTCCAACCGGGCAGATAAATCCTACGAGCAGTACTTC.

V usage is TRBV6-1 and J usage is TRBJ2-7; the D is unclear. CDR3 length: 14 amino acids. V gave up 3 bases and J gave up 0 bases, with 9 bases separating them. From germline, CDR1 is MNHNS and CDR2 SASEGT. Written as DNA, the CDR3 is TGTGCCAGCAGTGATCTGGGCACCTCCTACGAGCAGTACTTC. This encodes CASSDLGTSYEQYF.

V usage is TRBV5-1 and J usage is TRBJ1-2; D remains unclear. The V and J ends lost 2 bases and 3 bases respectively, with 11 bases between them. Germline CDR1 and CDR2: SGHRS and YFSETQ. This CDR3 comprises 14 residues. The CDR3 here is CASSFKEGDYGYTF. The CDR3 DNA is TGCGCCAGCAGCTTCAAGGAGGGTGACTATGGCTACACCTTC.

This rearrangement joins TRBV6-4 to TRBJ1-4, with D hard to call. Germline CDR1 MRHNA, CDR2 SNTAGT. CDR3 length: 15 residues. V was cut by 3 bases and J by 5 bases, with 13 bases left in between. The CDR3 DNA reads as TGTGCCAGCAGTGAAGGTCTAATGGCCAATGAAAAACTGTTTTTT. This sequence encodes CASSEGLMANEKLFF.

The chain carries TRBV5-4 and TRBJ1-1; tentatively, D is TRBD1 (5 bases). The CDR3 extends over 14 amino acids. Looked up from germline, CDR1 is SGHNT and CDR2 is YYREEE (reference sequence). The V end was cut by 7 bases, the J end by 4 bases, with 17 bases between. DNA of the CDR3: TGTGCCAGCCCGGGTTTTCCGGGGGGCACTGAAGCTTTCTTT. Protein sequence: CASPGFPGGTEAFF. Full variable domain (remainder filled in from reference TRBV5-4 and TRBJ1-1): ETGVTQSPTHLIKTRGQQVTLRCSSQSGHNTVSWYQQALGQGPQFIFQYYREEENGRGNFPPRFSGLQFPNYSSELNVNALELDDSALYLCASPGFPGGTEAFFGQGTRLTVV.

The CDR3, as DNA: TGTGCCAGCGCGGTAGCGGGAGCCGCATACAATGAGCAGTTCTTC. This codes for CASAVAGAAYNEQFF. The V call is TRBV19, the J call TRBJ2-1; 9 bases fit TRBD2. CDR3 length: 15 amino acids. The V and J ends lost 9 bases and 4 bases, in that order; junction bases with no gene match: 10. CDR1 and CDR2 (germline): LNHDA, SQIVND (reference sequence).